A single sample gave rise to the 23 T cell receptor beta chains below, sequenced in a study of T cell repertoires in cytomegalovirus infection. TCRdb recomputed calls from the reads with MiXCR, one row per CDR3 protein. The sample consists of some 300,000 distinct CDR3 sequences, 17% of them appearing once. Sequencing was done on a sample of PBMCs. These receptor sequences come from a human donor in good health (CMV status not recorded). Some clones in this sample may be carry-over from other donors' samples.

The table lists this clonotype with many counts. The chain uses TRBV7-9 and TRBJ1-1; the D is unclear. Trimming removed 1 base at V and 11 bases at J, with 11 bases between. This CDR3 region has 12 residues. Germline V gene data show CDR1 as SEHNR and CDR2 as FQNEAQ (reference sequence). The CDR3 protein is CASSLGVRKAFF. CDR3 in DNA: TGTGCCAGCAGCTTAGGAGTCAGGAAGGCTTTCTTT.

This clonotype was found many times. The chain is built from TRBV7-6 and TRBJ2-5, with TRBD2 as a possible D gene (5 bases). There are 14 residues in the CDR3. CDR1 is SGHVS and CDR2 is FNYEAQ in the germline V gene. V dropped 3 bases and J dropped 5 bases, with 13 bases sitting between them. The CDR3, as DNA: TGTGCCAGCAGCTTTTATGGGAGCCAGGAGACCCAGTACTTC. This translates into CASSFYGSQETQYF.

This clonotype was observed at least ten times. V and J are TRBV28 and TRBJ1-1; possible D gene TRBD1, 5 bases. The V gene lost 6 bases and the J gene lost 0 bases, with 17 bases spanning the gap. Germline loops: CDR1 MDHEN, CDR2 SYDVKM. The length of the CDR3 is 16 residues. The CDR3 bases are TGTGCCAGCAGCAGCGGGGGGGTCCCTCTGAACACTGAAGCTTTCTTT. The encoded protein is CASSSGGVPLNTEAFF.

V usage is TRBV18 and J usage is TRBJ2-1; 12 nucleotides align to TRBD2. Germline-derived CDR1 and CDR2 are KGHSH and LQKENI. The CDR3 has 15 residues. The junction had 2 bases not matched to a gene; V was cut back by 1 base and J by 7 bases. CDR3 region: CASSPLTSGGNEQFF. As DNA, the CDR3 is TGTGCCAGCTCACCACTTACTAGCGGGGGGAATGAGCAGTTCTTC. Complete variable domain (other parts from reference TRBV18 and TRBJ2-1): NAGVMQNPRHLVRRRGQEARLRCSPMKGHSHVYWYRQLPEEGLKFMVYLQKENIIDESGMPKERFSAEFPKEGPSILRIQQVVRGDSAAYFCASSPLTSGGNEQFFGPGTRLTVL.

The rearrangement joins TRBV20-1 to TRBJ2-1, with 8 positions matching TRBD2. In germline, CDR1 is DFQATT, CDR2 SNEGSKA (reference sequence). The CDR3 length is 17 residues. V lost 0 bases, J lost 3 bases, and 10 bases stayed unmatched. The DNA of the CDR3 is TGCAGTGCTAGAGATCGGGAGGGCGGGGGGCTCTACAATGAGCAGTTCTTC. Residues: CSARDREGGGLYNEQFF.

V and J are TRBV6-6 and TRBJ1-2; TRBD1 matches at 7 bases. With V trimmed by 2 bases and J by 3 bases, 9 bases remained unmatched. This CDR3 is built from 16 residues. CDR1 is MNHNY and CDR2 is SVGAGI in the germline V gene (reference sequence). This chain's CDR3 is CASSYPLKGTDYGYTF. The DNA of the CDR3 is TGTGCCAGCAGTTACCCTCTTAAAGGGACAGACTATGGCTACACCTTC.

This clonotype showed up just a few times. CDR3 amino acids: CASSPPGGGADEQYF. Written as DNA, the CDR3 is TGTGCCAGCAGTCCGCCAGGCGGCGGGGCGGACGAGCAGTACTTC. The chain carries TRBV27 and TRBJ2-7, with a tentative D call TRBD2 (6 bases). Looked up from germline, CDR1 is MNHEY and CDR2 is SMNVEV (reference sequence). V lost 5 bases and J lost 5, with 19 bases in between. CDR3 length: 15 amino acids.

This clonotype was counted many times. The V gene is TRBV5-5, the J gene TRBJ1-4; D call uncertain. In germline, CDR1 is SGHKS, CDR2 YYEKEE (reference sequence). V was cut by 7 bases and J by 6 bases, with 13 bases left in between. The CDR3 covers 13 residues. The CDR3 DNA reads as TGTGCCAGCGAGGTCATACCCGATGAAAAACTGTTTTTT. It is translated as CASEVIPDEKLFF.

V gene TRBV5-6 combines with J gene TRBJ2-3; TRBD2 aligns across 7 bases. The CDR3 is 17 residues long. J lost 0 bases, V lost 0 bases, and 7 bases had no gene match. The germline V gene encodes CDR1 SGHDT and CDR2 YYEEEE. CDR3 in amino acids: CASSLGPQRGSTDTQYF. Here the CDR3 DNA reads TGTGCCAGCAGCTTGGGACCCCAGCGGGGAAGCACAGATACGCAGTATTTT.

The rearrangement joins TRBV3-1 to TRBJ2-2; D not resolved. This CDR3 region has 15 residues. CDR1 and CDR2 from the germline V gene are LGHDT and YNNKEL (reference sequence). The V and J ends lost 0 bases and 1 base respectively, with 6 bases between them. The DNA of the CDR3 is TGTGCCAGCAGCCAAGAAACAGTGAACACCGGGGAGCTGTTTTTT. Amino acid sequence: CASSQETVNTGELFF. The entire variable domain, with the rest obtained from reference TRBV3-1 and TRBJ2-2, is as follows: DTAVSQTPKYLVTQMGNDKSIKCEQNLGHDTMYWYKQDSKKFLKIMFSYNNKELIINETVPNRFSPKSPDKAHLNLHINSLELGDSAVYFCASSQETVNTGELFFGEGSRLTVL.

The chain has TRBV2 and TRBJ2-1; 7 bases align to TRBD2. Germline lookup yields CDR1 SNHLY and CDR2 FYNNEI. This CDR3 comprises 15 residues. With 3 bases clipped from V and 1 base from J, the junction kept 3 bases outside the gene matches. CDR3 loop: CASSEGAGSYNEQFF. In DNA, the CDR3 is TGTGCCAGCAGTGAGGGAGCGGGGTCCTACAATGAGCAGTTCTTC.

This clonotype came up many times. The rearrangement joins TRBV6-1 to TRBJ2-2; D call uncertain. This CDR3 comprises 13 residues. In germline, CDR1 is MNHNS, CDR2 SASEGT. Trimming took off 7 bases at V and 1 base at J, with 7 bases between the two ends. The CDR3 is CASKVGNTGELFF. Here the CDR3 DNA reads TGTGCCAGCAAGGTTGGGAACACCGGGGAGCTGTTTTTT.

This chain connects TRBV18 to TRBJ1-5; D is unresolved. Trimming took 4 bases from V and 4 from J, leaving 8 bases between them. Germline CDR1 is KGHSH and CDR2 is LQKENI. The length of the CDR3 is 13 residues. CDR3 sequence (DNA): TGTGCCAGCTCACAAATAATAAATCAGCCCCAGCATTTT. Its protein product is CASSQIINQPQHF.

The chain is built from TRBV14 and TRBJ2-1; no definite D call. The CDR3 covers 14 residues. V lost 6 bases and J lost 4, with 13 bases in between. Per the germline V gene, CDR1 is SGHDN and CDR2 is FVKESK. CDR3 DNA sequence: TGTGCCAGCAGTCCTACGTCCATATACAATGAGCAGTTCTTC. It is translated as CASSPTSIYNEQFF.

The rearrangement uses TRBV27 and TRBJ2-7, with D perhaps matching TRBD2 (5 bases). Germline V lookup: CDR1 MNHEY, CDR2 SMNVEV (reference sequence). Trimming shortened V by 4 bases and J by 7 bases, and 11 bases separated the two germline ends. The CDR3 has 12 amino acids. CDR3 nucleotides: TGTGCCAGCAGTTCTCCGGGGTTGGAGCAGTACTTC. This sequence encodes CASSSPGLEQYF.

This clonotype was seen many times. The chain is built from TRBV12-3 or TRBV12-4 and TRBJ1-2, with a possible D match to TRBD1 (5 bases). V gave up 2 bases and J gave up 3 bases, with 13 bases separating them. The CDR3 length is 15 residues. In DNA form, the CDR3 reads TGTGCCAGCAGTTTATTAGGCGGGGGGGACTATGGCTACACCTTC. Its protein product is CASSLLGGGDYGYTF.

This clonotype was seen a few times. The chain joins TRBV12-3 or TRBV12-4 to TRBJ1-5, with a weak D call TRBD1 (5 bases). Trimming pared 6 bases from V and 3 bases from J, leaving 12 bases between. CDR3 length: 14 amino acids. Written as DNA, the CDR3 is TGTGCCAGCAGATACGGGACGCACAATCAGCCCCAGCATTTT. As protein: CASRYGTHNQPQHF.

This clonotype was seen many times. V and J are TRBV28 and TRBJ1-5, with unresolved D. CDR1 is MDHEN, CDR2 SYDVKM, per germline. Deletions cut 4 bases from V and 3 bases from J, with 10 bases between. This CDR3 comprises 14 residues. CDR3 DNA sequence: TGTGCCAGCAGTTCGGCAGACCACAATCAGCCCCAGCATTTT. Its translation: CASSSADHNQPQHF.

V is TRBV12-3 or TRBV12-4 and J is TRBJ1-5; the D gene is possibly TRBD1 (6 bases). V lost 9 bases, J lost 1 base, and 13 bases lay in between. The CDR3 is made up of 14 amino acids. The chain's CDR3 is CASQGTSSNQPQHF. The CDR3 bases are TGTGCCAGTCAGGGGACTTCCAGCAATCAGCCCCAGCATTTT.

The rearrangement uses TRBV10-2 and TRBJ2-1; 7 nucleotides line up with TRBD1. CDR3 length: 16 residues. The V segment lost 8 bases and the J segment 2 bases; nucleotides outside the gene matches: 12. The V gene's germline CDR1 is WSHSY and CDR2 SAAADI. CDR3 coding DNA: TGCGCCAGCGGAACACAGGGGAAGGCTGCCTACAATGAGCAGTTCTTC. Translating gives CASGTQGKAAYNEQFF.

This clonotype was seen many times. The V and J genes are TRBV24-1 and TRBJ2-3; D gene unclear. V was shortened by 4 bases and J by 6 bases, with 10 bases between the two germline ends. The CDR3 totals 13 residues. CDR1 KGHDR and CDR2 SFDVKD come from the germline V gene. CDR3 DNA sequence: TGTGCCACCAGTGAGCGGAGATGGGATACGCAGTATTTT. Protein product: CATSERRWDTQYF.

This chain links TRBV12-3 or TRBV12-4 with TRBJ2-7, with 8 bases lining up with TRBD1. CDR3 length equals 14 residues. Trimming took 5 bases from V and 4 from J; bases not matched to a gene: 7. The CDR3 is CASSPNGQGYEQYF. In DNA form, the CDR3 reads TGTGCCAGCAGTCCAAACGGACAGGGTTACGAGCAGTACTTC.

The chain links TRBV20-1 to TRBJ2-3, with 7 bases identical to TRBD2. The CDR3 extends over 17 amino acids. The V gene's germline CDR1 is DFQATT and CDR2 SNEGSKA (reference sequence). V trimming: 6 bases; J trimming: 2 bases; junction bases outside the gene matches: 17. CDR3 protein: CSAGTIDVPPHTDTQYF. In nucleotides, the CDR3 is TGCAGTGCGGGGACTATAGATGTTCCACCACACACAGATACGCAGTATTTT.